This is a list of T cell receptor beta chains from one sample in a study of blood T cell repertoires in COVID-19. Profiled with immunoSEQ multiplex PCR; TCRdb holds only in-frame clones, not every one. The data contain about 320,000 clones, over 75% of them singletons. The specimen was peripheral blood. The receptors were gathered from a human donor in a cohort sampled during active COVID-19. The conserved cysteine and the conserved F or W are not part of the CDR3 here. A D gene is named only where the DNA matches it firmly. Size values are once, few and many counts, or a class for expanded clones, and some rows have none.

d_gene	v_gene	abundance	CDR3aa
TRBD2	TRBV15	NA	ATSRGGLAIKSYEQY
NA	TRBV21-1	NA	ASFSPDRERGYT
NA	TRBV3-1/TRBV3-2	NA	ASSQSTAGEAF
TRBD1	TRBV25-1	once	ASSDPGQNNEQF
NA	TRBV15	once	ATSREWGDEAF
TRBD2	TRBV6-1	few	ASSELAGEHEQY
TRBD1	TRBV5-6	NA	ASSSLSGTGSYEQY
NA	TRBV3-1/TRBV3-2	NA	ASSQTPQVEGHCT
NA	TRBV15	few	ATSSQRGPSYEQY
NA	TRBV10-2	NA	ASSESYSYSNYGYT
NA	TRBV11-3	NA	ASSLLSGELF
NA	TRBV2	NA	ASSAVGDYGYT
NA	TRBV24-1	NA	ATSDAGLKETQY
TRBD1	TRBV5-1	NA	ASSLVGDSMSPLH
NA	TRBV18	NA	ASSQRGYPGYT
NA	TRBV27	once	ASRTARNEQY
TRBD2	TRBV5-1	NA	ASSLSLTSEYPDTQY
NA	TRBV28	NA	ASSPLDEQY
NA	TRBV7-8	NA	ASSLRAIPEAF
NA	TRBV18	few	ASSPSGATNEKLF
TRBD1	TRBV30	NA	AWSDPRDRKLF
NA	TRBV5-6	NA	ASKLHERSPLH
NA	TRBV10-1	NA	ASSETRISRNTEAF
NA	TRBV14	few	ASSQGGLEQF
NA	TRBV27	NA	ASWASSNQPQH
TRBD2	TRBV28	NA	ASPPAGGFNNEQF
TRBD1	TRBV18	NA	ASSSAPGQGNTEAF
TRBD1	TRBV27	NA	ASRPTGEIVTF
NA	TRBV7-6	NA	ASSLNPGVGTGELF
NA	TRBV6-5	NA	ASSYSMLGWSEQY
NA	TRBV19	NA	ASSDGSSYEQY